This T cell receptor (beta chain) was obtained from a study of T cells in Graves' hyperthyroidism and ophthalmopathy. Findings of the study overall: Model-based prediction identified ophthalmopathy a median around 6.5 months prior to its onset.

Amplification of TCR beta CDR3 regions was performed using RNA transcripts as template. HTBI primers were the set used in a first-round RT-PCR of the TCR CDR3. TCRdb processed the multiplex PCR reads anew with MiXCR; each CDR3 protein has one entry. The sample lists about 410,000 distinct CDR3 sequences, more than 12% occurring once. V gave up 5 bases and J gave up 0 bases, with 7 bases separating them. Germline CDR1 reads SQVTM; CDR2 reads ANQGSEA. The CDR3 consists of 12 residues. In regard to this clonotype: Its antigen remains unknown.

Any patient presenting with uncontrolled infection, other autoimmune disease, pregnancy or lactation was left out. The rearrangement joins TRBV29-1 to TRBJ1-2; D uncertain. The clonotype was recovered from a woman aged 30 to 39 with Graves' ophthalmopathy. The sequenced material came from blood. CDR3 amino acids: CSVRSTNYGYTF. The CDR3 DNA reads as TGCAGCGTTAGATCTACTAACTATGGCTACACCTTC.